Shown below are 15 T cell receptor beta chains from a single sample sequenced in a study of blood T cell repertoires in COVID-19. Only in-frame clones appear in the TCRdb table, and some are missing; sequencing was by immunoSEQ multiplex PCR. The sample records 75,000 to 95,000 clones, roughly 85% being singletons. The sequenced material came from peripheral blood. The source is a man in his 60s with acute or convalescent COVID-19.

The chain carries TRBV27 and TRBJ1-4; possibly TRBD1 for D (6 bases). The CDR3 consists of 15 residues. Trimming took off 3 bases at V and 8 bases at J, with 16 bases between the two ends. The germline V gene encodes CDR1 MNHEY and CDR2 SMNVEV (reference sequence). The CDR3 DNA reads TGTGCCAGCAGTTTTTCGCCAGGGGATAACGAAAAACTGTTTTTT. Amino acid sequence: CASSFSPGDNEKLFF.

The V gene is TRBV6-5, the J gene TRBJ1-2; the D is unclear. V lost 6 bases and J lost 7, with 18 bases in between. The germline V gene encodes CDR1 MNHEY and CDR2 SVGAGI. The CDR3 has 14 residues. The CDR3 protein is CASRLGRLTGGYTF. The CDR3 DNA is TGTGCCAGCAGGTTAGGGAGGCTAACTGGTGGCTACACCTTC.

The gene calls are TRBV6-5 and TRBJ2-1; D is ambiguous. V dropped 5 bases and J dropped 1 base, with 9 bases sitting between them. CDR1 is MNHEY, CDR2 SVGAGI, per germline. The CDR3 is made up of 14 amino acids. CDR3 sequence reads: CASSTTRSYNEQFF. DNA for the CDR3: TGTGCCAGCAGTACGACACGGTCCTACAATGAGCAGTTCTTC.

This chain links TRBV23-1 with TRBJ1-1; weak D call: TRBD1 (5 bases). TRBV23-1 is an ORF, with its function uncertain. There are 12 residues in the CDR3. This CDR3 reads CASKRRGTEAFF. The DNA for the CDR3 is TGCGCTTCTAAGAGGAGGGGTACTGAAGCTTTCTTT.

This chain uses TRBV18 with TRBJ2-5; TRBD1 matches at 8 bases. CDR1 is KGHSH, CDR2 LQKENI, per germline. V trimming: 6 bases; J trimming: 7 bases; junction bases outside the gene matches: 7. CDR3 length equals 13 residues. CDR3 DNA: TGTGCCAGCTCGATTGGACAGGGCGGGACCCAGTACTTC. This encodes CASSIGQGGTQYF. Drawing the rest from reference TRBV18 and TRBJ2-5, the complete variable domain is NAGVMQNPRHLVRRRGQEARLRCSPMKGHSHVYWYRQLPEEGLKFMVYLQKENIIDESGMPKERFSAEFPKEGPSILRIQQVVRGDSAAYFCASSIGQGGTQYFGPGTRLLVL.

V and J are TRBV27 and TRBJ1-1, with D unclear. V lost 5 bases to trimming and J lost 1 base, with 11 bases between them. Germline CDR1 MNHEY, CDR2 SMNVEV (reference sequence). The CDR3 is 14 residues long. The CDR3 loop is CASSLTVPNTEAFF. In DNA, the CDR3 is TGTGCCAGCAGTCTCACAGTCCCGAACACTGAAGCTTTCTTT.

The chain combines TRBV19 with TRBJ2-1, with 9 nucleotides matching TRBD2. The J segment lost 7 bases and the V segment lost 3 bases, leaving 16 bases of the junction unmatched. CDR3 length equals 18 residues. Germline values: CDR1 LNHDA, CDR2 SQIVND (reference sequence). This CDR3 is CASSILVLAGGARNEQFF. The DNA of the CDR3 is TGTGCCAGTAGTATCTTGGTCTTGGCGGGGGGGGCGAGGAATGAGCAGTTCTTC.

The chain couples TRBV27 to TRBJ2-7, with a weak D call TRBD2 (6 bases). The length of the CDR3 is 14 residues. V was cut by 3 bases and J by 2 bases, with 11 bases left in between. The germline CDR1 and CDR2 sequences are MNHEY and SMNVEV (reference sequence). This CDR3 is CASSFSGGTYEQYF. CDR3 DNA sequence: TGTGCCAGCAGTTTTAGTGGGGGGACCTACGAGCAGTACTTC.

The CDR3 loop reads CASSTRGSNQPQHF. The CDR3 nucleotides are TGTGCCAGCAGCACCCGGGGGAGCAATCAGCCCCAGCATTTT. The chain has TRBV3-1 (or the pseudogene TRBV3-2) and TRBJ1-5; a weak D match, TRBD1 (5 bases). From germline, CDR1 is LGHDT and CDR2 YNNKEL (reference sequence). The ends were cut back, 5 bases at V and 1 base at J, with 9 bases in the middle. The CDR3 has 14 residues.

The V gene is TRBV7-3, the J gene TRBJ1-1; the D gene is possibly TRBD1 (5 bases). The CDR3 is 13 amino acids. V was clipped by 8 bases and J by 3 bases, with 13 bases between them. CDR1 and CDR2 from the germline V gene are SGHTA and FQGTGA. This CDR3 reads CASLKGPDTEAFF. For the CDR3, the DNA is TGTGCCAGCCTCAAGGGGCCCGACACTGAAGCTTTCTTT.

This clone appeared a single time. V is TRBV11-2 and J is TRBJ1-3; perhaps TRBD1 as D (6 bases). CDR3 length equals 17 residues. Germline values: CDR1 SGHAT, CDR2 FQNNGV. Between the trimmed V and J ends, which lost 1 base and 4 bases, there was a span of 17 bases. The CDR3 region has the DNA TGTGCCAGCAGCTTAGGCAGGGGACGGAACCGGGGAAACACCATATATTTT. Its translation is CASSLGRGRNRGNTIYF.

The gene calls are TRBV6-5 and TRBJ1-3; D gene uncertain. V shed 0 bases and J shed 0 bases, with 9 bases lying between them. CDR3 size: 16 residues. Germline V gives CDR1 MNHEY, CDR2 SVGAGI. CDR3 protein: CASSYSRVVSGNTIYF. DNA for the CDR3: TGTGCCAGCAGTTACTCGAGGGTAGTCTCTGGAAACACCATATATTTT.

The table lists this clone with a few counts. The rearrangement uses TRBV5-1 and TRBJ1-1; D might be TRBD1 (6 bases). The germline V gene has CDR1 SGHRS and CDR2 YFSETQ. Trimming pared 0 bases from V and 11 bases from J, leaving 14 bases between. The CDR3 has 13 residues. The CDR3 DNA is TGCGCCAGCAGCTTGGTGGGCCAGGGGAACGCTTTCTTT. It encodes CASSLVGQGNAFF.

The chain uses TRBV6-6 and TRBJ1-1, with a tentative D call TRBD1 (5 bases). Deletions cut 6 bases from V and 8 bases from J, with 13 bases between. The CDR3 covers 12 residues. Germline V gene data show CDR1 as MNHNY and CDR2 as SVGAGI (reference sequence). The CDR3 DNA follows: TGTGCCAGCAGACATGACAGTTCCGAAGCTTTCTTT. Translating it yields CASRHDSSEAFF.

This clone has a single count. The rearrangement joins TRBV11-2 to TRBJ1-1, with a weak D call TRBD1 (5 bases). Germline CDR1 SGHAT, CDR2 FQNNGV. The CDR3 contains 13 residues. V was clipped by 5 bases and J by 6 bases, with 13 bases between them. In DNA form, the CDR3 reads TGTGCCAGCAGCCCTATCAGGGCACCTGAAGCTTTCTTT. Protein sequence: CASSPIRAPEAFF.